In this sample, the clone carrying this T cell receptor beta chain turned up once. What it binds is unknown. Both 60 Vbeta primers and 13 Jbeta primers went into the PCR. Measured with immunoSEQ multiplex PCR; TCRdb has only the in-frame clones, and not every one. The sample has 55,000 to 70,000 clones, under 80% seen once. The data are from a study of cytomegalovirus exposure and HLA in healthy donors. Study details: Researchers found that less than 90% of about 400 genotyped donors fell within the Caucasian-associated ancestry cluster.

General study points: Follow-up analysis seemed to connect common viral pathogens with several of the most significant clusters identified. Later analysis demonstrated an association between a missense DCLRE1C variant and TCR beta V- and J-gene trimming. Reportedly, TCR beta sequences accurately predicted HLA-A and HLA-B alleles in most subjects.

Germline loops: CDR1 SGHNT, CDR2 YYREEE (reference sequence). This CDR3 comprises 16 residues. V lost 4 bases and J lost 4; bases outside the gene matches: 10. The receptor's source is a woman in her twenties or thirties in good health and CMV-seronegative. Sequencing was performed on PBMCs. The chain uses TRBV5-4 and TRBJ1-1; 10 positions agree with TRBD1. The CDR3 region is CASSRQGALLPTEAFF. CDR3 coding DNA: TGTGCCAGCAGCCGACAGGGGGCGCTTCTCCCCACTGAAGCTTTCTTT.